Sequencing of this TCR beta chain was carried out in a study of blood T cell repertoires in COVID-19. Study background: Some COVID-19 samples were acute and others convalescent; all came from the United States, Italy and Spain.

This clone has only a few counts. The CDR3 sequence is 14 residues long. V was pared by 1 base and J by 8 bases, with 4 bases of the junction left unmatched. Germline V gives CDR1 LGHDT, CDR2 YNNKEL (reference sequence). Libraries were prepared by immunoSEQ multiplex PCR; TCRdb keeps only in-frame clonotypes and omits some of them. This table has about 90,000 clones, roughly 80% appearing once. Sequenced material: peripheral blood. This sequence joins TRBV3-1 (or the pseudogene TRBV3-2) and TRBJ1-2; 10 bases are shared with TRBD1. The receptor was derived from a woman in her seventies with acute or convalescent COVID-19. Here the CDR3 DNA reads TGTGCCAGCAGCCAAGGACAGGGGGCGGGCGGCTACACCTTC. It translates to CASSQGQGAGGYTF.